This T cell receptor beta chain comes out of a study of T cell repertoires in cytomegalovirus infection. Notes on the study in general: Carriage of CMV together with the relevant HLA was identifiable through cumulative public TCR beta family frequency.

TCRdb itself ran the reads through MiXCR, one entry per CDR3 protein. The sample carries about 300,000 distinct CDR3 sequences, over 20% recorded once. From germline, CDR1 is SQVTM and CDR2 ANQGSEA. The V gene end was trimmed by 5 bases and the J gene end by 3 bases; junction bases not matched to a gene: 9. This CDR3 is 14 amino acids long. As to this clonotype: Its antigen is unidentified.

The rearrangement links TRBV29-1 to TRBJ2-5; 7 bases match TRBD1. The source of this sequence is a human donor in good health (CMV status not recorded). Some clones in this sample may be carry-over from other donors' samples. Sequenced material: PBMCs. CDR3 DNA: TGCAGCGTTAGAAACAGGGGTAGGGAAGAGACCCAGTACTTC. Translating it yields CSVRNRGREETQYF.